The 5 T cell receptor beta chains given below trace back to one sample, sequenced in a study of T cells in localized non-small cell lung cancer. TCRdb keeps only in-frame clones here, not all; method: immunoSEQ multiplex PCR. The profile shows approximately 80,000 clones, around 81% of them singletons. This material consisted of peripheral blood, taken before any cancer treatment. These receptors all stem from an older female donor with stage I lung adenocarcinoma.

This clone was counted between two and nine times. The chain couples TRBV5-8 to TRBJ1-1, with D maybe TRBD1 (5 bases). Germline assignment: CDR1 SGHTS and CDR2 YDEGEE. This CDR3 comprises 13 residues. Trimming left V 3 bases short and J 4 bases short, with 10 bases between. The CDR3 bases are TGTGCCAGCAGCTCCCGGGGGGTCACTGAAGCTTTCTTT. Its translation: CASSSRGVTEAFF. Full variable domain (outside the CDR3, taken from reference TRBV5-8 and TRBJ1-1): EAGVTQSPTHLIKTRGQQATLRCSPISGHTSVYWYQQALGLGLQFLLWYDEGEERNRGNFPPRFSGRQFPNYSSELNVNALELEDSALYLCASSSRGVTEAFFGQGTRLTVV.

The chain combines TRBV9 with TRBJ2-2, with D uncertain. Germline V CDR1 and CDR2: SGDLS, YYNGEE. V lost 2 bases, J lost 3 bases, and 8 bases lay in between. The CDR3 loop spans 14 amino acids. The CDR3 sequence is CASSVDGDTGELFF. Written as DNA, the CDR3 is TGTGCCAGCAGCGTGGACGGTGACACCGGGGAGCTGTTTTTT. The variable domain in full, completed from reference TRBV9 and TRBJ2-2, reads DSGVTQTPKHLITATGQRVTLRCSPRSGDLSVYWYQQSLDQGLQFLIQYYNGEERAKGNILERFSAQQFPDLHSELNLSSLELGDSALYFCASSVDGDTGELFFGEGSRLTVL.

This chain links TRBV19 with TRBJ1-2; D is unresolved. The V and J ends lost 2 bases and 4 bases respectively, with 8 bases between them. This CDR3 is 13 amino acids long. Germline V gives CDR1 LNHDA, CDR2 SQIVND (reference sequence). For the CDR3, the DNA is TGTGCCAGTAGTATACGACCCAGCTATGGCTACACCTTC. Translating gives CASSIRPSYGYTF.

V usage is TRBV9 and J usage is TRBJ1-4; D may be TRBD1 (6 bases). CDR3 length equals 15 residues. V was trimmed by 0 bases and J by 8 bases, leaving 14 bases between them. Germline values: CDR1 SGDLS, CDR2 YYNGEE. The CDR3 is CASSVGGTRAEKLFF. The DNA for the CDR3 is TGTGCCAGCAGCGTAGGGGGGACAAGGGCGGAAAAACTGTTTTTT.

The genes are TRBV19 and TRBJ2-3; 9 nucleotides line up with TRBD1. J was trimmed by 4 bases and V by 9 bases; bases with no gene match: 11. From germline, CDR1 is LNHDA and CDR2 SQIVND (reference sequence). The CDR3 covers 15 residues. CDR3 DNA sequence: TGTGCCAGCCGCGCCGGGACAGGGTTCTCAGATACGCAGTATTTT. It encodes CASRAGTGFSDTQYF. The full variable domain, its missing parts supplied by reference TRBV19 and TRBJ2-3, is DGGITQSPKYLFRKEGQNVTLSCEQNLNHDAMYWYRQDPGQGLRLIYYSQIVNDFQKGDIAEGYSVSREKKESFPLTVTSAQKNPTAFYLCASRAGTGFSDTQYFGPGTRLTVL.